Here is one T cell receptor (beta chain) with its context. Its matching antigen is unknown. This sample is part of a study of cytomegalovirus exposure and HLA in healthy donors. Turning to the study itself: A later analysis reported the roughly 120 validation repertoires used the same platform as the 500 to 800 first-cohort repertoires. General study results and limits: The authors enumerated 180 or so TCR beta chains as linked to cytomegalovirus.

The donors formed part of the approximately 120-subject validation cohort, distinct from the roughly 700-subject first cohort. Here immunoSEQ multiplex PCR was the method, and the copy in TCRdb shows in-frame clones only, minus some. This table holds approximately 62,000 clones, about 92% found once. V was clipped by 4 bases and J by 5 bases; unmatched bases: 6. This CDR3 is 14 amino acids long. Germline V gene lookup returns CDR1 SGHRS and CDR2 YFSETQ. The chain employs TRBV5-1 and TRBJ2-7; 10 bases are a match to TRBD1. The sequencing input was PBMCs. The receptor comes from a woman aged 18-29 years in good health and CMV-seronegative. The CDR3 is CASSTDRGLDEQYF. Written as DNA, the CDR3 is TGCGCCAGCAGCACAGACAGGGGGCTTGACGAGCAGTACTTC.